One T cell receptor beta chain is described in this entry. Its antigen is currently unknown. The sample comes from a study of T cell repertoires in cytomegalovirus infection. Study results and caveats: HLA-C-restricted, CMV-specific TCR beta clonotypes were dominant ex vivo.

CDR3 length equals 18 residues. Germline CDR1 reads MNHNY; CDR2 reads SVGAGI (reference sequence). J lost 6 bases, V lost 3 bases, and 16 bases had no gene match. TCRdb independently ran MiXCR on the reads; one entry per CDR3 protein. The sample gives about 400,000 distinct CDR3 sequences, over 15% of which show up once; about 10% is in the top ten. The sequencing sample was made of PBMCs. The sequence came from a human donor in good health (CMV status not recorded). Some clones in this sample may be carry-over from other donors' samples. The V and J genes are TRBV6-6 and TRBJ2-7; 11 nucleotides agree with TRBD2. The CDR3 protein is CASSYMVGSSGRKSEQYF. The CDR3 coding sequence is TGTGCCAGCAGTTATATGGTCGGGTCTAGCGGGAGGAAATCCGAGCAGTACTTC.